These 19 T cell receptor beta chains share one sample of origin, sequenced in a study of T-cell reconstitution after alpha-beta-depleted transplantation in children. Unique molecular identifiers were incorporated during preparation of the TCRbeta library. TCRdb used MiXCR to reprocess the PCR reads, holding one entry per CDR3 protein. The sample lists around 450,000 distinct CDR3 sequences; 15% to 20% were seen once. Sequencing was performed on PBMCs, mostly from graft donor cells, taken 360 days after TCRalphabeta/CD19-depleted stem cell transplant. These receptors all stem from a boy under three years old who had a stem cell transplant for Wiskott-Aldrich syndrome, so the T cells may come from the graft donor.

This rearrangement joins TRBV2 to TRBJ1-5; D call uncertain. Germline V lookup: CDR1 SNHLY, CDR2 FYNNEI. The CDR3 length is 13 residues. Deletions cut 1 base from V and 7 bases from J, with 8 bases between. CDR3: CASSEGLGQPQHF. CDR3 nucleotides: TGTGCCAGCAGTGAAGGCTTGGGCCAGCCCCAGCATTTT. Filled out from reference TRBV2 and TRBJ1-5, the complete variable domain reads EPEVTQTPSHQVTQMGQEVILRCVPISNHLYFYWYRQILGQKVEFLVSFYNNEISEKSEIFDDQFSVERPDGSNFTLKIRSTKLEDSAMYFCASSEGLGQPQHFGDGTRLSIL.

This clonotype was seen only a few times. The gene calls are TRBV20-1 and TRBJ2-5; 7 nucleotides agree with TRBD1. The CDR3 is made up of 14 amino acids. Germline-derived CDR1 and CDR2 are DFQATT and SNEGSKA (reference sequence). V lost 6 bases to trimming and J lost 2 bases; unmatched junction nucleotides: 9. The CDR3 here is CSAPRGKWQETQYF. The CDR3 nucleotides read TGCAGTGCCCCCAGGGGGAAATGGCAAGAGACCCAGTACTTC.

This clonotype was seen a few times. The genes are TRBV29-1 and TRBJ2-1; no reliable D call. There are 14 residues in the CDR3. The ends were cut back, 3 bases at V and 4 bases at J, with 13 bases in the middle. Germline V gives CDR1 SQVTM, CDR2 ANQGSEA. Written as DNA, the CDR3 is TGCAGCGTTGAGGCCTACTCTAGATACAATGAGCAGTTCTTC. Amino acids: CSVEAYSRYNEQFF.

In its sample, this clonotype was seen a few times. This chain connects TRBV4-3 to TRBJ2-1; D gene uncertain. Trimming removed 2 bases at V and 5 bases at J, with 13 bases between. The CDR3 extends over 15 amino acids. The germline gives CDR1 LGHNA, CDR2 YSLEER. In DNA form, the CDR3 reads TGCGCCAGCAGCCAAAGGAACGGCCCGCACAATGAGCAGTTCTTC. It specifies CASSQRNGPHNEQFF.

The CDR3 nucleotides read TGTGCCAGTAGCCGTGGACTAGCCTTTCAAGAGACCCAGTACTTC. Protein: CASSRGLAFQETQYF. The J gene is TRBJ2-5, the V gene TRBV19, with 8 bases that match TRBD2. The ends lost 6 bases at V and 2 bases at J; junction bases unmatched: 8. Looked up from germline, CDR1 is LNHDA and CDR2 is SQIVND (reference sequence). CDR3 length: 15 amino acids.

This clonotype was seen once. V gene TRBV10-3 combines with J gene TRBJ1-4, with D possibly TRBD1 on 5 matching bases. The CDR3 sequence is 13 residues long. Trimming removed 8 bases at V and 3 bases at J, with 10 bases between. CDR1 and CDR2 (germline): ENHRY, SYGVKD. Here the CDR3 reads CAIGAAPNEKLFF. The CDR3 coding sequence is TGTGCCATCGGGGCAGCCCCTAATGAAAAACTGTTTTTT.

This clonotype was detected only a few times. The chain has TRBV6-5 and TRBJ2-5, with D possibly being TRBD1 (6 bases). V shed 1 base and J shed 5 bases, with 8 bases lying between them. There are 13 residues in the CDR3. Germline values: CDR1 MNHEY, CDR2 SVGAGI. The CDR3 reads CASSYYREETQYF. CDR3 sequence (DNA): TGTGCCAGCAGTTACTACAGGGAGGAGACCCAGTACTTC.

The chain joins TRBV4-3 to TRBJ2-7, with D tentatively TRBD1 (6 bases). The germline V gene has CDR1 LGHNA and CDR2 YSLEER. This CDR3 region has 16 residues. Trimming cost V 4 bases and J 2 bases, with 18 bases left between them. In DNA, the CDR3 is TGCGCCAGCAGCCGCACTCACCTGGACAGCCCCTACGAGCAGTACTTC. It yields the protein CASSRTHLDSPYEQYF.

This clonotype was observed a handful of times. V usage is TRBV5-6 and J usage is TRBJ2-3, with TRBD1 as a possible D gene (6 bases). Germline CDR1 reads SGHDT; CDR2 reads YYEEEE. Trimming removed 1 base from V and 0 bases from J, with 12 bases in between. The CDR3 contains 16 residues. In DNA, the CDR3 is TGTGCCAGCAGCTTGACCGGGACACCAAGCACAGATACGCAGTATTTT. Translated, it gives CASSLTGTPSTDTQYF.

This clonotype has only a few counts. The V gene is TRBV6-5, the J gene TRBJ2-7; either TRBD1 or TRBD2 may supply D (5 bases each). There are 15 residues in the CDR3. Germline V gene lookup returns CDR1 MNHEY and CDR2 SVGAGI. V gave up 2 bases and J gave up 3 bases, with 14 bases separating them. The CDR3 DNA is TGTGCCAGCAGTTACATCGGTGGGGGACGCTACGAGCAGTACTTC. Its protein is CASSYIGGGRYEQYF.

This clonotype was observed a few times. The V gene is TRBV4-1, the J gene TRBJ2-3; 16 nucleotides align to TRBD2. The junction had 11 bases not matched to a gene; V was cut back by 1 base and J by 4 bases. Germline CDR1 and CDR2: MGHRA and YSYEKL. CDR3 length: 20 residues. CDR3 DNA sequence: TGCGCCAGCAGCCAAGCCTCCGGGACTAGCGGGGGGGTATTGGCAGATACGCAGTATTTT. Protein product: CASSQASGTSGGVLADTQYF.

The chain uses TRBV7-2 and TRBJ2-2; perhaps D is TRBD1 or TRBD2 (5 bases each). The CDR3 covers 14 residues. Trimming stripped 0 bases from V and 7 bases from J, with 9 bases between. The V gene's germline CDR1 is SGHTA and CDR2 FQGNSA. The DNA for the CDR3 is TGTGCCAGCAGCTTAGCGGCAGGGAGCGGGGAGCTGTTTTTT. Translating gives CASSLAAGSGELFF.

This clonotype occurred many times. The chain is built from TRBV28 and TRBJ2-6, with 7 bases identical to TRBD2. The CDR3 extends over 15 amino acids. With 2 bases clipped from V and 2 bases from J, the junction kept 0 bases outside the gene matches. Germline CDR1 is MDHEN and CDR2 is SYDVKM. The CDR3 is CASSLSGTGANVLTF. As DNA, the CDR3 is TGTGCCAGCAGTTTAAGCGGGACTGGGGCCAACGTCCTGACTTTC.

This clonotype was detected only a few times. The CDR3 nucleotides are TGTGCCATCAGTGGAACAGGGGGCGGACAAAAAAGCTCCTACGAGCAGTACTTC. It specifies CAISGTGGGQKSSYEQYF. The genes are TRBV10-3 and TRBJ2-7; 9 bases match TRBD1. Germline V gene data show CDR1 as ENHRY and CDR2 as SYGVKD. The CDR3 runs to 18 residues. V lost 4 bases to trimming and J lost 0 bases; unmatched junction nucleotides: 13.

This chain connects TRBV12-3 or TRBV12-4 to TRBJ2-5, with 7 bases identical to TRBD2. This CDR3 region has 13 residues. J gave up 2 bases and V 7 bases, and 4 bases lay outside the gene matches. The CDR3: CASKLAVQETQYF. Here the CDR3 DNA reads TGTGCCAGCAAGCTAGCGGTACAAGAGACCCAGTACTTC.

V usage is TRBV2 and J usage is TRBJ1-5, with 8 bases lining up with TRBD1. Per the germline V gene, CDR1 is SNHLY and CDR2 is FYNNEI. The length of the CDR3 is 16 residues. After removal of 5 bases from V and 7 bases from J, the junction contained 13 bases not matched to a gene. Here the CDR3 reads CASSFLDRASGQPQHF. The CDR3 nucleotides read TGTGCCAGCAGTTTCCTGGACAGGGCCTCGGGGCAGCCCCAGCATTTT.

The chain combines TRBV7-2 with TRBJ2-7; D is unresolved. The germline V gene has CDR1 SGHTA and CDR2 FQGNSA. CDR3 size: 13 residues. Trimming removed 3 bases from V and 4 bases from J, with 10 bases in between. The CDR3 loop reads CASSLKTDYEQYF. DNA of the CDR3: TGTGCCAGCAGCTTGAAGACTGATTACGAGCAGTACTTC.

This clonotype has more than one count but fewer than ten. The CDR3 bases are TGTGCCAGCAGCTTAGCAGGGGGCCGCGCATTTAAAACAGATACGCAGTATTTT. This codes for CASSLAGGRAFKTDTQYF. V and J are TRBV7-8 and TRBJ2-3; TRBD1 aligns across 7 bases. Germline assignment: CDR1 SGHVS and CDR2 FQNEAQ. V gave up 0 bases and J gave up 3 bases; unmatched junction bases: 12. CDR3 length: 18 residues.

Ten or more counts support this clonotype. The chain recombines TRBV27 with TRBJ2-7; D remains unclear. Germline V gene lookup returns CDR1 MNHEY and CDR2 SMNVEV (reference sequence). Deletions cut 7 bases from V and 6 bases from J, with 13 bases between. This CDR3 is built from 12 residues. CDR3 nucleotide sequence: TGTGCCAGCACCTCCCTGAAGGGCGAGCAGTACTTC. As protein: CASTSLKGEQYF.